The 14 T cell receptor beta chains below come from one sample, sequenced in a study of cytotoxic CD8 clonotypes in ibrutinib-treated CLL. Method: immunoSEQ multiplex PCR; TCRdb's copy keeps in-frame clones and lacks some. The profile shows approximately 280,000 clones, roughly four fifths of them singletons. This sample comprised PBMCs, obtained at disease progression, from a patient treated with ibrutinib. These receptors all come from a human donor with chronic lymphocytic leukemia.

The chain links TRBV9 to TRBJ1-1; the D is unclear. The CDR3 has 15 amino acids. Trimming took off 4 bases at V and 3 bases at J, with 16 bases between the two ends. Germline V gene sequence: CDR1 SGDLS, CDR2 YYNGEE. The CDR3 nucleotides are TGTGCCAGCAGCTCCGATCCTAAGAGGGACACTGAAGCTTTCTTT. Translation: CASSSDPKRDTEAFF.

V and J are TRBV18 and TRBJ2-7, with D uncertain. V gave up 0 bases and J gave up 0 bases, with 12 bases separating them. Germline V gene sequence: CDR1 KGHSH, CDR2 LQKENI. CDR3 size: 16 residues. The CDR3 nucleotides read TGTGCCAGCTCACCACCGGCCAGGTCGAGCTCCTACGAGCAGTACTTC. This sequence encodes CASSPPARSSSYEQYF. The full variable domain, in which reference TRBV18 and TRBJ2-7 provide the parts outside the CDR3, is NAGVMQNPRHLVRRRGQEARLRCSPMKGHSHVYWYRQLPEEGLKFMVYLQKENIIDESGMPKERFSAEFPKEGPSILRIQQVVRGDSAAYFCASSPPARSSSYEQYFGPGTRLTVT.

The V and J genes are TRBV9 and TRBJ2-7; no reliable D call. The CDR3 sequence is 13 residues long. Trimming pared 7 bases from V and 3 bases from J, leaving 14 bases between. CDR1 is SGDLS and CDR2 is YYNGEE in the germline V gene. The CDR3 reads CASSLAPGYEQYF. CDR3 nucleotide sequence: TGTGCCAGCTCCCTGGCCCCGGGCTACGAGCAGTACTTC.

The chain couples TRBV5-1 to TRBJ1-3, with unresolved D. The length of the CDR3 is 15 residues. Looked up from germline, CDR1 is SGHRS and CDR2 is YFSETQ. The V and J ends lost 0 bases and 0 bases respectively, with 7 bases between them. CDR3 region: CASSLEGNSGNTIYF. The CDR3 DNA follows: TGCGCCAGCAGCTTGGAAGGCAACTCTGGAAACACCATATATTTT.

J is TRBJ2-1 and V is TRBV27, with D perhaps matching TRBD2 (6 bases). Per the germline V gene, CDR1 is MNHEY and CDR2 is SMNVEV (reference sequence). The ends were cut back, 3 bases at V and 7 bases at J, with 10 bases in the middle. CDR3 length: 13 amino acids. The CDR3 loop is CASSLGLSNEQFF. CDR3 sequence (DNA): TGTGCCAGCAGTTTGGGACTGAGTAATGAGCAGTTCTTC.

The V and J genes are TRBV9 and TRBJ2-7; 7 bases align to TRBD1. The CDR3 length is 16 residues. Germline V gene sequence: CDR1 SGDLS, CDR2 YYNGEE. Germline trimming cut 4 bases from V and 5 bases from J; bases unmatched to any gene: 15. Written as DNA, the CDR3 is TGTGCCAGCAGCCCCCACCCTCGACAGGGTTATAACGAGCAGTACTTC. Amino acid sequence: CASSPHPRQGYNEQYF. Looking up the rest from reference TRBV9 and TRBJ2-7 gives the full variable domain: DSGVTQTPKHLITATGQRVTLRCSPRSGDLSVYWYQQSLDQGLQFLIQYYNGEERAKGNILERFSAQQFPDLHSELNLSSLELGDSALYFCASSPHPRQGYNEQYFGPGTRLTVT.

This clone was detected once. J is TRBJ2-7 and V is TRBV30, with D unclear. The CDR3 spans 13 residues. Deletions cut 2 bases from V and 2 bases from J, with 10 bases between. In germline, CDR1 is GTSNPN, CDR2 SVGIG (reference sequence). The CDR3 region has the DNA TGTGCCTGGAGTCATCGACGGCCCTACGAGCAGTACTTC. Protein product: CAWSHRRPYEQYF.

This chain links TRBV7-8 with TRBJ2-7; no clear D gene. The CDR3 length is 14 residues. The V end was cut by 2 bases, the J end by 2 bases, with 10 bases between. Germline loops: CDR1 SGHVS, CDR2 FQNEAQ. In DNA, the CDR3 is TGTGCCAGCAGCTTAACCATAAGTACCTACGAGCAGTACTTC. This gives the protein CASSLTISTYEQYF.

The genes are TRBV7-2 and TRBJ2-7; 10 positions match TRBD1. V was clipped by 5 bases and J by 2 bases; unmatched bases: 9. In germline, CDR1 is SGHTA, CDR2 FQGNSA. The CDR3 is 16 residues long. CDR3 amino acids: CASSREGTGDTYEQYF. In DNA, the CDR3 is TGTGCCAGCAGCCGAGAGGGGACAGGGGATACCTACGAGCAGTACTTC.

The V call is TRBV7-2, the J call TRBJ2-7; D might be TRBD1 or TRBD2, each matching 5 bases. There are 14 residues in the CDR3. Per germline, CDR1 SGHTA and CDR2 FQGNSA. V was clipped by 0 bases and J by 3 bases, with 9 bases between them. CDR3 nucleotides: TGTGCCAGCAGCTTAGCCGGGACCCTCTACGAGCAGTACTTC. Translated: CASSLAGTLYEQYF.

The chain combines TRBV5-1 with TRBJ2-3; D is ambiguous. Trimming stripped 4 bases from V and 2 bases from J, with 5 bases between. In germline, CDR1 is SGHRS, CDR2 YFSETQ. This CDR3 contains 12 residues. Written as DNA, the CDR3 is TGCGCCAGCAGCGCGCACACAGATACGCAGTATTTT. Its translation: CASSAHTDTQYF.

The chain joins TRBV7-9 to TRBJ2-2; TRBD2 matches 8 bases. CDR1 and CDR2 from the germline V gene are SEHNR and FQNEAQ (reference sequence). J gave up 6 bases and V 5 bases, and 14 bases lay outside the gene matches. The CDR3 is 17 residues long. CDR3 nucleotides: TGTGCCAGCAGCATGGCTGGAGTAGCGGGGCCGTCCGGGGAGCTGTTTTTT. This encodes CASSMAGVAGPSGELFF.

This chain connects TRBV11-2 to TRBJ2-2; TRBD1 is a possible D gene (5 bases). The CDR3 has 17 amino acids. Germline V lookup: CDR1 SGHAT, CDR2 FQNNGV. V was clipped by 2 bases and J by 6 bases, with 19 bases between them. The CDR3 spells CASSLFSWQTVPGELFF. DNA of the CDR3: TGTGCCAGCAGCTTATTCTCATGGCAGACAGTTCCCGGGGAGCTGTTTTTT.

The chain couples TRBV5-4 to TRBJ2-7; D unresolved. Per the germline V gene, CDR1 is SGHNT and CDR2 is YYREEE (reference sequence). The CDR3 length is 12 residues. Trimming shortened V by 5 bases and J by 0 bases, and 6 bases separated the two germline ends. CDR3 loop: CASRSSSYEQYF. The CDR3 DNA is TGTGCCAGCAGATCTAGCTCCTACGAGCAGTACTTC.